This entry describes one T cell receptor beta chain. Its specificity is not known. TCRdb keeps only in-frame clones here, not all; method: immunoSEQ multiplex PCR. The table has approximately 400,000 clones, just over 90% seen once. This sample was taken from a study of Ad26.COV2.S vaccination and SARS-CoV-2 variants. Findings and caveats of the study: Placebo recipients showed lower spike-specific TCR breadth than vaccinees. Vaccinees and placebo recipients showed similar non-spike TCR breadth. Breadth, reportedly substantial, characterized the spike-specific CD8+ and CD4+ T cell responses after vaccination. Quantification of TCR breadth and depth may have yielded underestimates of total T cell responses.

Trimming at V came to 7 bases and at J to 4 bases, leaving 6 bases not matched to a gene. Germline V gives CDR1 MNHNS, CDR2 SASEGT. The CDR3 length is 14 residues. The V call is TRBV6-1, the J call TRBJ2-2; TRBD2 agrees at 7 bases. The sequenced sample was peripheral blood, obtained after recovery from COVID-19. The TCR comes from a human donor who had recovered from COVID-19. This CDR3 reads CASTGDYSTGELFF. DNA of the CDR3: TGTGCCAGCACGGGGGACTACAGCACCGGGGAGCTGTTTTTT.